This record covers a single TCR beta chain. Its antigen is not identified. The PCR had 60 Vbeta and 13 Jbeta primers. Method: immunoSEQ multiplex PCR; TCRdb's copy keeps in-frame clones and lacks some. Of some 180,000 clones detected, around 73% appear once; the ten largest clones hold about 4.9%. This sample was taken from a study of cytomegalovirus exposure and HLA in healthy donors. Study-wide findings and caveats: An analysis was carried out later, and it reportedly showed fewer N-insertions in an Asian-associated ancestry cluster than the approximately 610-donor mean.

The sample consisted of PBMCs. This TCR was sampled from a woman aged 18 to 35 in good health and CMV-seropositive.

The CDR3 DNA reads TGTGCCAGCAGCCCTAACACCGGGGAGCTGTTTTTT. Amino acids: CASSPNTGELFF. The chain carries TRBV7-2 and TRBJ2-2, with no clear D. The CDR3 length is 12 residues. Trimming stripped 5 bases from V and 2 bases from J, with 3 bases between. Looked up from germline, CDR1 is SGHTA and CDR2 is FQGNSA.